The present T cell receptor (beta chain) was sequenced within a study of Graves' ophthalmopathy and Graves' hyperthyroidism. Amplified TCR beta CDR3 regions were obtained using RNA transcripts as template. A first-round RT-PCR used HTBI primers, followed by a second-round multiplex PCR. One entry per CDR3 protein results from TCRdb running MiXCR on the multiplex PCR reads. Of about 370,000 distinct CDR3 sequences in the sample, around 16% were seen once. This clonotype was recorded at least ten times. Germline values: CDR1 LNHDA, CDR2 SQIVND (reference sequence). This CDR3 is built from 15 residues. V was clipped by 5 bases and J by 2 bases, with 16 bases between them.

This sequence originates from a woman aged 18-29 years with Graves' ophthalmopathy. The material sequenced was peripheral blood. This chain links TRBV19 with TRBJ2-7, with D possibly being TRBD2 (6 bases). The CDR3 sequence is CASSPWAEGAYEQYF. Here the CDR3 DNA reads TGTGCCAGTAGTCCCTGGGCGGAGGGAGCCTACGAGCAGTACTTC.